This TCR beta chain was recovered during a study of blood T cells in healthy people across ages. Study findings and constraints: There was no known CMV status for donors, so expanded clonotype changes were possibly confounded. While age rose, TCR beta diversity per million T cells dropped in a roughly linear way.

This clonotype was detected only a few times. As yet, its antigen is unknown. A J-beta primer mix and a sample-barcoded 5' primer were used in a second PCR of roughly 6 to 11 cycles. Unique molecular identifiers of 12 random nucleotides labeled each cDNA. TCRdb redid the calling of the 5' RACE reads with MiXCR, one entry per CDR3 protein. In the table there are about 750,000 distinct CDR3 sequences, less than 70% of which are singletons. V lost 0 bases and J 1 base, leaving 7 bases between the germline ends. From germline, CDR1 is LGHDT and CDR2 YNNKEL (reference sequence). The CDR3 has 14 residues. The origin of this receptor is an elderly man in good health. The sample comprised blood. The chain links TRBV3-1 to TRBJ2-7; possible D gene TRBD2, 6 bases. This chain's CDR3 is CASSQDGGSYEQYF. The CDR3 nucleotides are TGTGCCAGCAGCCAAGATGGAGGGTCCTACGAGCAGTACTTC.